A single T cell receptor (beta chain) is shown here with its context. Antigen specificity is unknown. This sample stems from a study of T-cell memory formation after mild COVID-19. Looking at the study overall: Largely donor-specific TCR clusters were found. Study-wide results and caveats: SARS-CoV-2 specificity was not confirmed for second-wave clones peaking on day 37.

This CDR3 is built from 14 residues. The junction had 8 bases not matched to a gene; V was cut back by 6 bases and J by 5 bases. Germline V lookup: CDR1 SNHLY, CDR2 FYNNEI. From 5'RACE with constant-segment primers came TCR alpha and TCR beta cDNA libraries that carried sample barcodes and UMIs. TCRdb re-analysed the 5' RACE reads in MiXCR, keeping a single row per CDR3 protein. This table holds about 410,000 distinct CDR3 sequences, roughly a quarter found once. This chain uses TRBV2 with TRBJ2-5; 8 bases map to TRBD1. This TCR was sampled from an adult woman who had mild COVID-19 (a few samples of this study predate the infection). Cell type and time point are not known. Sample: PBMCs or a T cell subset sorted from them (not recorded which). For the CDR3, the DNA is TGTGCCAGCAGGAGGGACAGGAGAGAGGAGACCCAGTACTTC. This sequence encodes CASRRDRREETQYF.